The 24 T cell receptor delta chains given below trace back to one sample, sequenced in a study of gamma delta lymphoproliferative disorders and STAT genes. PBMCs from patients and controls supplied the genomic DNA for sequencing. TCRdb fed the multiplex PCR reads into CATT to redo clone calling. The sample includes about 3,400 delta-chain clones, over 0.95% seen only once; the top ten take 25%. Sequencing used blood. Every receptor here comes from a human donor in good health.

CDR3 in amino acids: CACDTVGVLGDTRTTDKLIF. The CDR3 DNA is TGTGCCTGTGACACTGTTGGAGTACTGGGGGATACGCGGACCACCGATAAACTCATCTTT. The chain has TRDV2 and TRDJ1; TRDD3 matches at 13 bases. V was pared by 1 base and J by 1 base, with 14 bases of the junction left unmatched. The CDR3 runs 20 residues. Looked up from germline, CDR1 is GEAIGNYY and CDR2 is EKD.

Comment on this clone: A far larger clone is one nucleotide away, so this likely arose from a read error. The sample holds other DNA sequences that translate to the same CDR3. Here the CDR3 DNA reads TGTGCCTGTGACACCGTGTCAGGAGGCCAATTGGATGTACCACTCGATAAACTCATCTTT. Amino acid sequence: CACDTVSGGQLDVPLDKLIF. The gene calls are TRDV2 and TRDJ1; no reliable D call. Germline CDR1 and CDR2: GEAIGNYY and EKD. V was pared by 0 bases and J by 4 bases, with 29 bases between. CDR3 length: 20 amino acids.

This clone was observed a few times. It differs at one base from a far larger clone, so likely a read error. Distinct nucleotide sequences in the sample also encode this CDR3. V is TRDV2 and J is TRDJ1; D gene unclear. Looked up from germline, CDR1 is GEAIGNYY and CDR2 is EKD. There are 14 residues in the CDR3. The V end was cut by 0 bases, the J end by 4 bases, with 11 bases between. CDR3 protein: CACDTVGSGDKLIF. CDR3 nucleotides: TGTGCCTGTGACACCGTTGGATCAGGCGATAAACTCATCTTT.

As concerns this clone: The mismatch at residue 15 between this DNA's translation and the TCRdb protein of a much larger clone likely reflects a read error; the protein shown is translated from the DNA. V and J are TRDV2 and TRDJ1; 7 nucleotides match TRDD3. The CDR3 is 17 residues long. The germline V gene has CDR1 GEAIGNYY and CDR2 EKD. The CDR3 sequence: CACDGILGKEYTDKPIF. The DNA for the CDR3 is TGTGCCTGTGATGGGATACTGGGGAAGGAGTACACCGATAAACCCATCTTT.

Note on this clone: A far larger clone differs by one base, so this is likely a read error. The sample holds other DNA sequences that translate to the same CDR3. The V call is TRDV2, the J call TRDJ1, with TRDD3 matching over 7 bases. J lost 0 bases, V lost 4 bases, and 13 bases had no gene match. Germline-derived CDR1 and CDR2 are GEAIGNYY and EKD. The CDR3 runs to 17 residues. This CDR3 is CACDGILGKEYTDKLIF. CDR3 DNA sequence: TGTGCCTGTGATGGTATACTGGGGAAGGAGTACACCGATAAACTCATCTTT.

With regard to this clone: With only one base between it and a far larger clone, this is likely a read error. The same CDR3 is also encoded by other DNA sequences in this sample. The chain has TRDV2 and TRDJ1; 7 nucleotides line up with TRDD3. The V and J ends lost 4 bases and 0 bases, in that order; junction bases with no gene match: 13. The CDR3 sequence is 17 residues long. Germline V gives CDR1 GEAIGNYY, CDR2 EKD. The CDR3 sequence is CACDGILGKEYTDKLIF. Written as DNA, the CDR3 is TGTGCCTGTGATGGGATACTGGGGAAGGAATACACCGATAAACTCATCTTT.

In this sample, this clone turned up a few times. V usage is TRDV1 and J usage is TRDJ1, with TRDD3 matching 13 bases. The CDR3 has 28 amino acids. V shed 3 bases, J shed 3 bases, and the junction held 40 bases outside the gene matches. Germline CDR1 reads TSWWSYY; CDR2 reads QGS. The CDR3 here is CALGDSGGGGYAVRSFSTGGYAADKLIF. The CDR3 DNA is TGTGCTCTTGGGGATAGTGGGGGGGGTGGCTACGCAGTAAGATCCTTTTCCACTGGGGGATACGCGGCCGATAAACTCATCTTT.

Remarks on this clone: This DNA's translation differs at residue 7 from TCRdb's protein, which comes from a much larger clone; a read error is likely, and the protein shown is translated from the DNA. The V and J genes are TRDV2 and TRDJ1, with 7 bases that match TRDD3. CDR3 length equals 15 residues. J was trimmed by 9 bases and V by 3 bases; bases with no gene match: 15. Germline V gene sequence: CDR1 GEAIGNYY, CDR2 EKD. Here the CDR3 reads CACDPLEDTPGELIF. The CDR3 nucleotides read TGTGCCTGTGACCCCCTGGAGGATACGCCAGGGGAACTCATCTTT.

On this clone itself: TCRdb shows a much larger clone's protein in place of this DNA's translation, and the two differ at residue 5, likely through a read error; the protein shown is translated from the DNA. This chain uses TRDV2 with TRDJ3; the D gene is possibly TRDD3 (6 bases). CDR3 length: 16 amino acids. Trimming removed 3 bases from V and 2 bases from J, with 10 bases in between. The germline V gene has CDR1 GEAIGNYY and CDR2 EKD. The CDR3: CACDALGTWDTRQMFF. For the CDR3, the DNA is TGTGCCTGTGACGCGCTGGGGACCTGGGACACCCGACAGATGTTTTTC.

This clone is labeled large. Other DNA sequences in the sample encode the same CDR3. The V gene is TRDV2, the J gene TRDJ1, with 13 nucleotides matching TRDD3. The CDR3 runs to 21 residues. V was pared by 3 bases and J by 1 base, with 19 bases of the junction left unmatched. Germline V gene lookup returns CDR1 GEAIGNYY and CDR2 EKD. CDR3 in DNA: TGTGCCTGTGACTCGATTACTGGGGGATACGCGGTCTCCTTGGTCACCGATAAACTCATCTTT. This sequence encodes CACDSITGGYAVSLVTDKLIF.

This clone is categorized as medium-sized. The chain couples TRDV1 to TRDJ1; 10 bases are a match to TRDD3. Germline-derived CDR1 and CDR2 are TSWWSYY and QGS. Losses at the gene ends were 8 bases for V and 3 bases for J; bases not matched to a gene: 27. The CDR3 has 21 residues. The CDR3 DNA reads TGTGCTCTTTCCGTCGGGCACCCACTTACTGGGGGATGGAGTAGGGCCGATAAACTCATCTTT. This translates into CALSVGHPLTGGWSRADKLIF.

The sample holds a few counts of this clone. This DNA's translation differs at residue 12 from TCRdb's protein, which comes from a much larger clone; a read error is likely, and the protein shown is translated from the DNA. This chain's CDR3 is CACDTLLGDTLEGTDKLIF. The CDR3 nucleotides read TGTGCCTGTGACACTCTACTGGGGGATACGCTTGAGGGGACCGATAAACTCATCTTT. J is TRDJ1 and V is TRDV2; 13 bases are a match to TRDD3. The CDR3 contains 19 residues. CDR1 GEAIGNYY and CDR2 EKD come from the germline V gene. V lost 1 base, J lost 2 bases, and 12 bases stayed unmatched.

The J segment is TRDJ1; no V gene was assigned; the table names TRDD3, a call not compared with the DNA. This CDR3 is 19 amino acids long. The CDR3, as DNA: TGTGCCTGTGACACCGGGTCCCGTACTGGGGGAGAGTACACCGATAAACTCATCTTT. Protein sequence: CACDTGSRTGGEYTDKLIF.

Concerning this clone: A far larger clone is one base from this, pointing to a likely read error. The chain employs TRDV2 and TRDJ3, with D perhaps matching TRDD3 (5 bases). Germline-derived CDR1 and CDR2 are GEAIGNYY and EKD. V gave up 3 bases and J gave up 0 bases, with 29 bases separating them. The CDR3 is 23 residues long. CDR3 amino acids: CACDAVLGVTGGTNSWDTRQMFF. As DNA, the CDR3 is TGTGCCTGTGACGCCGTGTTGGGAGTTACTGGTGGAACAAACTCCTGGGACACCCGACAGATGTTTTTC.

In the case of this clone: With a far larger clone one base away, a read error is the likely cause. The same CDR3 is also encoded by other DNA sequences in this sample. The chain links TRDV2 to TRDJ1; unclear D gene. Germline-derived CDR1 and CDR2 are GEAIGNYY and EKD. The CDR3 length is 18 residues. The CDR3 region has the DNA TGCGCCTGTGACCCCCTGGAGAGAGGACCATCCCCGGCCGATAAACTCATCTTT. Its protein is CACDPLERGPSPADKLIF.

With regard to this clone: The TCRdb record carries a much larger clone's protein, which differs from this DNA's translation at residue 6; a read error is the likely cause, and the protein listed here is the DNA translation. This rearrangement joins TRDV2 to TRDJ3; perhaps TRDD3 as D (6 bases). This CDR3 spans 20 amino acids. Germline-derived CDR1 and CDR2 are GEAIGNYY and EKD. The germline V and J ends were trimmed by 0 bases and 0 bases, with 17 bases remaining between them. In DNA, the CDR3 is TGTGCCTGTGACACCGTGGGGGCGAGGGGGCCCTCCTGGGACACCCGACAGATGTTTTTC. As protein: CACDTVGARGPSWDTRQMFF.

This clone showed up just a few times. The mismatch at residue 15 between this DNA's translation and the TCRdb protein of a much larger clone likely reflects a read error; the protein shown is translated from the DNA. In DNA form, the CDR3 reads TGTGCCTGTGACCCCTTACTGGGGGATACGCGGACCACCGATGAACTCATCTTT. Protein product: CACDPLLGDTRTTDELIF. The V call is TRDV2, the J call TRDJ1, with 13 bases identical to TRDD3. The CDR3 is 18 amino acids. Germline CDR1 GEAIGNYY, CDR2 EKD.

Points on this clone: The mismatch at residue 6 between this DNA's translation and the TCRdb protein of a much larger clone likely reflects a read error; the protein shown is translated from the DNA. This chain's CDR3 is CACDTTGARGPSWDTRQMFF. The CDR3 nucleotides are TGTGCCTGTGACACCACGGGGGCGAGGGGGCCCTCCTGGGACACCCGACAGATGTTTTTC. The J gene is TRDJ3, the V gene TRDV2; D may be TRDD3 (5 bases). The germline gives CDR1 GEAIGNYY, CDR2 EKD. CDR3 length: 20 amino acids. V gave up 0 bases and J gave up 0 bases, with 17 bases separating them.

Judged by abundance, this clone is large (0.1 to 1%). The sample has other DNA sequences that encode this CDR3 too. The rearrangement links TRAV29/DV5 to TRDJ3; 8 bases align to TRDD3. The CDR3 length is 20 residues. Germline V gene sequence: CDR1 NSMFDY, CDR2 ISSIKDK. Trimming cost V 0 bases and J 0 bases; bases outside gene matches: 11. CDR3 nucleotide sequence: TGTGCAGCAAGCGACCTAACTGGGGGGGAAAGCTCCTGGGACACCCGACAGATGTTTTTC. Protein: CAASDLTGGESSWDTRQMFF.

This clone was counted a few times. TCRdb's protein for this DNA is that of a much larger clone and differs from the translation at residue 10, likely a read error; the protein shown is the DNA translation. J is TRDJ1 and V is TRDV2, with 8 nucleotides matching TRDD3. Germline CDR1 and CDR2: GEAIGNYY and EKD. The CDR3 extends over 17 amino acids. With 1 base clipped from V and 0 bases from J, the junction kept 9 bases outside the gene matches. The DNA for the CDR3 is TGTGCCTGTGACACGCTGGGGGACCCCACGTACACCGATAAACTCATCTTT. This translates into CACDTLGDPTYTDKLIF.

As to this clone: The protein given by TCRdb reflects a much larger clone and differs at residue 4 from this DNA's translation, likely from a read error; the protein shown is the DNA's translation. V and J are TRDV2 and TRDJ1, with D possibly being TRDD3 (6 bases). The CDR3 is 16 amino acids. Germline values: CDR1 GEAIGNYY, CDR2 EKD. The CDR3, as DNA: TGTGCCTGTGGCACCGTGGGGATTCCATACACCGATAAACTCATCTTT. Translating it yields CACGTVGIPYTDKLIF.

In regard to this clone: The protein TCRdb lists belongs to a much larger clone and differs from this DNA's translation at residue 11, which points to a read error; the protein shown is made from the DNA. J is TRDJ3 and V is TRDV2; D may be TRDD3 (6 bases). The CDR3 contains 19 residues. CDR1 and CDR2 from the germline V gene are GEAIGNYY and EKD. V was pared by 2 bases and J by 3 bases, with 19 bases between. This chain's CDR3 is CACDSAGDRSFWDTRQMFF. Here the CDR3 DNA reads TGTGCCTGTGACAGTGCTGGGGACCGAAGCTTCTGGGACACCCGACAGATGTTTTTC.

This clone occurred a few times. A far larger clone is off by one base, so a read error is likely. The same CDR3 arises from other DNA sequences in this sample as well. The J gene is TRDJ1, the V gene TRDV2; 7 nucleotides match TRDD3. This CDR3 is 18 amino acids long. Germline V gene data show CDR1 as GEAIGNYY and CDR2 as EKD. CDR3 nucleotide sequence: TGTGCCTGTGACCGTCTTTCCCCGGGGGGGGGATTATACGGTAAACTCATTTTT. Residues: CACDRLSPGGGLYGKLIF.

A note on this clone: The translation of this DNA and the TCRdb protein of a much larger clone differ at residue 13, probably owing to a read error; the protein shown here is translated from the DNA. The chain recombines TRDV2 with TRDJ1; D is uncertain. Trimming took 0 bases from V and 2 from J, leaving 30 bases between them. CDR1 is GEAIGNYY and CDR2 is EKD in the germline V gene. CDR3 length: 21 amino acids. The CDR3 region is CACDTVSTRTSREIKTDKLIF. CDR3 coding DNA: TGTGCCTGTGACACCGTTTCTACAAGAACCTCCCGGGAGATAAAAACCGATAAACTCATCTTT.